Below, 5 T cell receptor beta chains from the same sample are listed, as sequenced in a study of blood T cells in healthy people across ages. PCR was performed a second time for about 7 to 11 cycles using a sample-barcoded 5' primer and a J-beta primer mix. TCRdb independently ran MiXCR on the 5' RACE reads; one entry per CDR3 protein. The sample includes approximately 850,000 distinct CDR3 sequences, around 43% seen only once; the top ten take nearly 20%. Sequences were obtained from blood. The origin of the receptors is a man aged 55-75 years in good health.

The gene calls are TRBV7-2 and TRBJ2-7, with D uncertain. Per the germline V gene, CDR1 is SGHTA and CDR2 is FQGNSA. The CDR3 is 13 amino acids. The V end was cut by 3 bases, the J end by 2 bases, with 8 bases between. The CDR3 spells CASSFNGPYEQYF. Here the CDR3 DNA reads TGTGCCAGCAGCTTCAATGGACCCTACGAGCAGTACTTC.

V gene TRBV15 combines with J gene TRBJ2-3; TRBD2 agrees at 8 bases. Germline CDR1 reads LNHNV; CDR2 reads YYDKDF (reference sequence). J lost 4 bases, V lost 0 bases, and 6 bases had no gene match. This CDR3 contains 16 residues. The CDR3 sequence: CATSRDPPTSADTQYF. The CDR3 DNA reads as TGTGCCACCAGCAGAGATCCCCCGACTAGCGCAGATACGCAGTATTTT.

At least ten counts were recorded for this clonotype. The chain combines TRBV12-3 or TRBV12-4 with TRBJ2-7; D might be TRBD1 (5 bases). The CDR3 has 14 amino acids. V was pared by 3 bases and J by 2 bases, with 11 bases between. As DNA, the CDR3 is TGTGCCAGCAGTTTTCAGTACAGGACCTACGAGCAGTACTTC. Translated: CASSFQYRTYEQYF.

CDR3 DNA: TGTGCCAGCAGGACCCGTGGGACTAGAAACAATGAGCAGTTCTTC. As protein: CASRTRGTRNNEQFF. The V gene is TRBV6-2 or TRBV6-3, the J gene TRBJ2-1; 8 bases match TRBD2. CDR1 is MNHEY and CDR2 is SVGEGT in the germline V gene. J lost 5 bases, V lost 6 bases, and 9 bases had no gene match. The CDR3 has 15 amino acids.

The rearrangement joins TRBV5-1 to TRBJ2-7; 7 bases agree with TRBD2. The V gene end was trimmed by 3 bases and the J gene end by 3 bases; junction bases not matched to a gene: 6. The CDR3 spans 14 residues. CDR1 and CDR2 from the germline V gene are SGHRS and YFSETQ. CDR3: CASSSAGLNYEQYF. In DNA form, the CDR3 reads TGCGCCAGCAGCTCCGCGGGACTAAACTACGAGCAGTACTTC.